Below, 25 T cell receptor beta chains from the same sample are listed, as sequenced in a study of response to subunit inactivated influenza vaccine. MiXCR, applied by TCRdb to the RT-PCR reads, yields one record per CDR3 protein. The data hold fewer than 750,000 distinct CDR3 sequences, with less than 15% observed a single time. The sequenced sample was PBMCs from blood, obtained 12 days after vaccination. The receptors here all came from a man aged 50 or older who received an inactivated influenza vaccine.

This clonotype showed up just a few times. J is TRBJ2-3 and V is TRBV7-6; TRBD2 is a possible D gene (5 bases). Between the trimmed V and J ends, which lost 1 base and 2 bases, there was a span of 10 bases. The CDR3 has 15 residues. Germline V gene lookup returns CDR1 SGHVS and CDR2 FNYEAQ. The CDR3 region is CASSLGAAPTDTQYF. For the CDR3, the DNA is TGTGCCAGCAGCTTAGGAGCGGCCCCCACAGATACGCAGTATTTT.

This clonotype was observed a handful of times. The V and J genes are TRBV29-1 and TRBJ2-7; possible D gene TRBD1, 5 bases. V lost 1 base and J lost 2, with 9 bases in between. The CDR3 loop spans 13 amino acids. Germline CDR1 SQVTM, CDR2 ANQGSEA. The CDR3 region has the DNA TGCAGCGTTGAAGTCAGGGCGACCTACGAGCAGTACTTC. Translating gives CSVEVRATYEQYF.

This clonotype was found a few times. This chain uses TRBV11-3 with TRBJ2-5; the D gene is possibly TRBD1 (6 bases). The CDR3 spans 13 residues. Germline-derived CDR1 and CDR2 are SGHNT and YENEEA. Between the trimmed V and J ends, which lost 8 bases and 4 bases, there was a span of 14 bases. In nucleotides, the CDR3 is TGTGCCAGCGGGTATCAGGGGCGAGAGACCCAGTACTTC. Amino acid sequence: CASGYQGRETQYF.

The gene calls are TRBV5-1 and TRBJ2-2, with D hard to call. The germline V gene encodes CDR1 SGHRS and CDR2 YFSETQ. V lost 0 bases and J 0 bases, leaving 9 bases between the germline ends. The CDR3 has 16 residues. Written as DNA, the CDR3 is TGCGCCAGCAGCTTGGGGTCAGGAGCGAACACCGGGGAGCTGTTTTTT. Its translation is CASSLGSGANTGELFF. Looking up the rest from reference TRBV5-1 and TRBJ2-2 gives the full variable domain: KAGVTQTPRYLIKTRGQQVTLSCSPISGHRSVSWYQQTPGQGLQFLFEYFSETQRNKGNFPGRFSGRQFSNSRSEMNVSTLELGDSALYLCASSLGSGANTGELFFGEGSRLTVL.

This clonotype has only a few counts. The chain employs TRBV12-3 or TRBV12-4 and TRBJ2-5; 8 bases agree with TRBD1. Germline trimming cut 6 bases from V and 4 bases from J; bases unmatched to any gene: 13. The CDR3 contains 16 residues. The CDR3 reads CASRPNTGGGGETQYF. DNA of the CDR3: TGTGCCAGCAGGCCTAACACAGGGGGAGGAGGAGAGACCCAGTACTTC.

The CDR3 DNA is TGTGCCAGCAGCGGGACAGGGGTCGGGGTGCAGTTCTTC. Protein product: CASSGTGVGVQFF. The chain couples TRBV5-5 to TRBJ2-1; 10 nucleotides agree with TRBD1. Losses at the gene ends were 4 bases for V and 12 bases for J; bases not matched to a gene: 7. The germline V gene encodes CDR1 SGHKS and CDR2 YYEKEE (reference sequence). This CDR3 is 13 amino acids long.

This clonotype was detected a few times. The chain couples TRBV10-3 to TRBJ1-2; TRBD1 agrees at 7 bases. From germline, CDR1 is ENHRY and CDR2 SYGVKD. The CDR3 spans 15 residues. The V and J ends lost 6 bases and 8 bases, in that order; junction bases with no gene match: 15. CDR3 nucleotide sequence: TGTGCCATCAGGGACCAACAGGGGAAGGGAGACGGCTACACCTTC. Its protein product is CAIRDQQGKGDGYTF.

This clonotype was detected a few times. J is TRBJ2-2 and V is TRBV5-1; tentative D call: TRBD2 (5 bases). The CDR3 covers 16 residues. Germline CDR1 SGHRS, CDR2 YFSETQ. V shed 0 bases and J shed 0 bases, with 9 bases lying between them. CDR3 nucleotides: TGCGCCAGCAGCTTGGGAGGGTATGCGAACACCGGGGAGCTGTTTTTT. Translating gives CASSLGGYANTGELFF.

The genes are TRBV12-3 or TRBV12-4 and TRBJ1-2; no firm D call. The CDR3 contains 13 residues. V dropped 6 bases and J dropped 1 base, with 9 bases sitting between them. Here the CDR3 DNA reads TGTGCCAGCAGACTCACAGTTAACTATGGCTACACCTTC. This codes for CASRLTVNYGYTF.

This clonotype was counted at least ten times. The CDR3 DNA follows: TGTGCCAGCAGCTCAGACGGGAATCGCGGCTACACCTTC. Translating gives CASSSDGNRGYTF. This chain connects TRBV11-2 to TRBJ1-2; D uncertain. The CDR3 has 13 amino acids. The V and J ends lost 4 bases and 8 bases respectively, with 14 bases between them. Germline values: CDR1 SGHAT, CDR2 FQNNGV. The entire variable domain, with the rest obtained from reference TRBV11-2 and TRBJ1-2, is as follows: EAGVAQSPRYKIIEKRQSVAFWCNPISGHATLYWYQQILGQGPKLLIQFQNNGVVDDSQLPKDRFSAERLKGVDSTLKIQPAKLEDSAVYLCASSSDGNRGYTFGSGTRLTVV.

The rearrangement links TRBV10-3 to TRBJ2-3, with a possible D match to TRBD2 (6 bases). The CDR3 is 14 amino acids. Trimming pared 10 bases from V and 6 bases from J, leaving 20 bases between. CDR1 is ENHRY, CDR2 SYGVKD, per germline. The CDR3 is CATSLSSEPDTQYF. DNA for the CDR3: TGTGCCACCTCCCTCTCTAGCGAACCTGATACGCAGTATTTT.

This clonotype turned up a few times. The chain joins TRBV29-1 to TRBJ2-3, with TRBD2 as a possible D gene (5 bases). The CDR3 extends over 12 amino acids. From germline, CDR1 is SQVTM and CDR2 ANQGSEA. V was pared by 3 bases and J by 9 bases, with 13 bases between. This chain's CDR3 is CSVDLGVRTQYF. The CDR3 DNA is TGCAGCGTTGATCTCGGGGTTAGGACGCAGTATTTT.

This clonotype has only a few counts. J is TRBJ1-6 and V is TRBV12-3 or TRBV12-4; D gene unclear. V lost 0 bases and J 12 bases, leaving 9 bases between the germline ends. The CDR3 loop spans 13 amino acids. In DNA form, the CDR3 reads TGTGCCAGCAGTTTAGCGACCCCTGGACCCCTCCACTTT. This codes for CASSLATPGPLHF.

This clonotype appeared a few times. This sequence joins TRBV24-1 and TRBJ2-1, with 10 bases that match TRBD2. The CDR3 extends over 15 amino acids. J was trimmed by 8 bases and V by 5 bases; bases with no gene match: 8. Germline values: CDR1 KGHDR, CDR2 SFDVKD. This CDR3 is CATSVLSGRYDEQFF. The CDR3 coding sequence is TGTGCCACCAGTGTCCTTAGCGGGAGGTACGATGAGCAGTTCTTC.

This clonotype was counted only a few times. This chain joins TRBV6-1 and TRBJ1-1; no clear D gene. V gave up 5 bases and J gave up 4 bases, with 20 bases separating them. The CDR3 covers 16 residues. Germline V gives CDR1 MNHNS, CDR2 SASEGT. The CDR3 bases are TGTGCCAGCAGTAAACGCCGGACCACGGGTGGCACTGAAGCTTTCTTT. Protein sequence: CASSKRRTTGGTEAFF.

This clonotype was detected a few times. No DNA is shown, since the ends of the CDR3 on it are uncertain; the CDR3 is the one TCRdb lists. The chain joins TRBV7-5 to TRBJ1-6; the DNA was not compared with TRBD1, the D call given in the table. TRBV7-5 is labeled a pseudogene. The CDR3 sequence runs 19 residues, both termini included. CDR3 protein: CISVSEARVADRYNSPLHF.

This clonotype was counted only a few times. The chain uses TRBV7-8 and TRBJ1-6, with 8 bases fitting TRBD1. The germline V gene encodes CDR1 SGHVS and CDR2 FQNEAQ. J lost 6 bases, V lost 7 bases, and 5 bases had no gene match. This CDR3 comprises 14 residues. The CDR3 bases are TGTGCCAGCACCGGACAGGGTGCTAATTCACCCCTCCACTTT. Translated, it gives CASTGQGANSPLHF.

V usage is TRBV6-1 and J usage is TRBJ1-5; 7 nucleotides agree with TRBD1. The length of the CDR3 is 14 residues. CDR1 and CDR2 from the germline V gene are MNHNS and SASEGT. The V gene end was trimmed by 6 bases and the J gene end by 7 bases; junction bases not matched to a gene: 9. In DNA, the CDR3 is TGTGCCAGCAGCCAGAGACAGGGTACCCAGCCCCAGCATTTT. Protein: CASSQRQGTQPQHF.

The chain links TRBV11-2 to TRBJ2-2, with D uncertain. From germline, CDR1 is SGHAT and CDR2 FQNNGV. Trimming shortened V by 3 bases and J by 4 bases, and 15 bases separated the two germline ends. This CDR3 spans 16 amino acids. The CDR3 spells CASSFRAPSGTGELFF. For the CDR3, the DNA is TGTGCCAGCAGCTTTAGGGCACCTTCGGGCACCGGGGAGCTGTTTTTT.

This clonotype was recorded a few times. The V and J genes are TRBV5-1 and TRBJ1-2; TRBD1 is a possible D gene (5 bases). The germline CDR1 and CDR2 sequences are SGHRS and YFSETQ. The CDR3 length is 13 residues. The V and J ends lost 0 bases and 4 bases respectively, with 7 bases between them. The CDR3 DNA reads TGCGCCAGCAGCTTGGAGAGGGGCTATGGCTACACCTTC. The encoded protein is CASSLERGYGYTF.

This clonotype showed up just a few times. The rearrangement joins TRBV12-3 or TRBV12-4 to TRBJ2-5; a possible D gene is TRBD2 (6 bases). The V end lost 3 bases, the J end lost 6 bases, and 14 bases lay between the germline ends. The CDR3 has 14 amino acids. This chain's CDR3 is CASSFGGAGKTQYF. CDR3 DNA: TGTGCCAGCAGTTTCGGCGGTGCGGGAAAGACCCAGTACTTC.

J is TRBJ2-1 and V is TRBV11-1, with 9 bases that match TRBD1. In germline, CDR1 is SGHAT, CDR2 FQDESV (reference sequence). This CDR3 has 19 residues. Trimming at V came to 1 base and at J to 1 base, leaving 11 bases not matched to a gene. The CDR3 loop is CASSLGDRVRSPSYNEQFF. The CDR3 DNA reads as TGTGCCAGCAGCTTAGGGGACAGGGTACGGTCTCCGTCCTACAATGAGCAGTTCTTC.

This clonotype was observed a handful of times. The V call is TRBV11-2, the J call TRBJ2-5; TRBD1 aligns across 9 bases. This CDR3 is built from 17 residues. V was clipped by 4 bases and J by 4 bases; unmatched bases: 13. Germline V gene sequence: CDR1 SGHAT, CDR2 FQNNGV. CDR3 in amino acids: CASSSRFRTGVTETQYF. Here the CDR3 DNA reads TGTGCCAGCAGCTCAAGATTTAGGACAGGGGTAACAGAGACCCAGTACTTC.

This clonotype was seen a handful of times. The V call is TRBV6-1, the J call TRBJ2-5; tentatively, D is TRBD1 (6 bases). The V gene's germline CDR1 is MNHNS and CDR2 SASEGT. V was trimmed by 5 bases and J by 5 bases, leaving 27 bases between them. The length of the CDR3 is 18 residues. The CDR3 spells CASSPTSGTLSPRETQYF. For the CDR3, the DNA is TGTGCCAGCAGTCCGACCTCCGGGACACTTTCTCCGAGGGAGACCCAGTACTTC.

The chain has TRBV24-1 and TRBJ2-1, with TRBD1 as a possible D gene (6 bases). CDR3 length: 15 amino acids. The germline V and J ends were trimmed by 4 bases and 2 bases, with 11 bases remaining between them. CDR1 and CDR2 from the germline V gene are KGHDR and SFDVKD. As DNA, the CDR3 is TGTGCCACCAGTGAACGGGGACAAACCTACAATGAGCAGTTCTTC. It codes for CATSERGQTYNEQFF.